The 18 T cell receptor delta chains presented below share a single source sample, sequenced in a study of Vδ1+ human thymocytes. Notes on the study in general: Thymic TRG and TRD repertoires appeared highly polyclonal, with Gaussian CDR3 length distributions.

The template was reverse-transcribed extracted RNA. Pooled V-gene forward primers with one constant-region reverse primer generated the CDR3 amplicons by multiplex PCR. TCRdb redid the clone calls on the multiplex PCR reads with CATT. The sample lists about 58,000 delta-chain clones; roughly 16% were seen once. What these receptors recognize is not known. The source material was Vdelta1+ gamma-delta thymocytes from the thymus. Subset described: FACS-sorted CD3+ TCRalphabeta- TCRVdelta1+ TCRVdelta2- thymocytes. These TCRs come from a girl under three years old who had congenital heart surgery.

The gene calls are TRDV1 and TRDJ1; 12 nucleotides agree with TRDD3. Germline-derived CDR1 and CDR2 are TSWWSYY and QGS. With V trimmed by 3 bases and J by 0 bases, 29 bases remained unmatched. The CDR3 sequence is 25 residues long. The chain's CDR3 is CALGDVPGLETGVLGDTLYTDKLIF. The CDR3 DNA reads as TGTGCTCTTGGGGACGTACCGGGACTTGAAACCGGAGTACTGGGGGATACCCTGTACACCGATAAACTCATCTTT.

This rearrangement joins TRDV1 to TRDJ1, with TRDD3 matching over 11 bases. CDR1 and CDR2 from the germline V gene are TSWWSYY and QGS. Trimming took 1 base from V and 0 from J; bases not matched to a gene: 13. The CDR3 length is 20 residues. CDR3 DNA: TGTGCTCTTGGGGAACCAACTGGGGGATATATCCCGACGTACACCGATAAACTCATCTTT. Amino acids: CALGEPTGGYIPTYTDKLIF.

V is TRDV1 and J is TRDJ1; the D gene is possibly TRDD2 (5 bases). The CDR3 runs 19 residues. Germline V gives CDR1 TSWWSYY, CDR2 QGS. Trimming removed 0 bases at V and 3 bases at J, with 23 bases between. The CDR3 sequence: CALGELSSPYSQEADKLIF. The CDR3 DNA reads as TGTGCTCTTGGGGAACTCTCTTCCCCGTACAGTCAAGAGGCCGATAAACTCATCTTT.

This clone turned up a few times. An end of the junction does not agree with germline; a read error may underlie this. The chain uses TRDV1 and TRDJ1, with 10 bases fitting TRDD3. CDR3 size: 19 residues. Germline values: CDR1 TSWWSYY, CDR2 QGS. DNA of the CDR3: TGTGCTCTTGGGGAACTTGGGACGGGGGGATACGCGTACACCGATAAACCCATCTTT. The encoded protein is CALGELGTGGYAYTDKPIF.

The chain is built from TRDV2 and TRDJ1; 9 bases map to TRDD3. The junction had 16 bases not matched to a gene; V was cut back by 3 bases and J by 0 bases. Germline values: CDR1 GEAIGNYY, CDR2 EKD. The CDR3 length is 19 residues. Here the CDR3 DNA reads TGTGCCTGTGACTGGGGGATAGTTTGTGGGAACTCATACACCGATAAACTCATCTTT. Translation gives CACDWGIVCGNSYTDKLIF.

This clone showed up just a few times. The V call is TRAV29/DV5, the J call TRDJ1; possibly TRDD3 for D (6 bases). V lost 1 base, J lost 2 bases, and 21 bases lay in between. Germline V gene data show CDR1 as NSMFDY and CDR2 as ISSIKDK. This CDR3 has 17 amino acids. The CDR3 DNA is TGTGCAGCAAGCAAACATAAACCATGGGGGCCGACCGATAAACTCATCTTT. The encoded protein is CAASKHKPWGPTDKLIF.

In this sample, this clone turned up a few times. The rearrangement joins TRDV1 to TRDJ1, with 7 bases matching TRDD3. This CDR3 spans 20 amino acids. Per the germline V gene, CDR1 is TSWWSYY and CDR2 is QGS. The V segment lost 3 bases and the J segment 0 bases; nucleotides outside the gene matches: 19. The CDR3, as DNA: TGTGCTCTTGGGGACAGGGTCCCTCCCTGGGGGCCTGAATACACCGATAAACTCATCTTT. Amino acid sequence: CALGDRVPPWGPEYTDKLIF.

The rearrangement uses TRDV1 and TRDJ1; D is undetermined. The ends were cut back, 2 bases at V and 0 bases at J, with 13 bases in the middle. The V gene's germline CDR1 is TSWWSYY and CDR2 QGS. This CDR3 has 16 residues. The CDR3 loop reads CALGEVLTLNTDKLIF. For the CDR3, the DNA is TGTGCTCTTGGGGAAGTACTAACACTCAACACCGATAAACTCATCTTT.

The chain combines TRDV1 with TRDJ1; 7 positions match TRDD3. The CDR3 totals 17 residues. Germline CDR1 TSWWSYY, CDR2 QGS. V was clipped by 4 bases and J by 0 bases; unmatched bases: 11. CDR3 sequence reads: CALGGSGTGEYTDKLIF. DNA of the CDR3: TGTGCTCTTGGGGGGTCTGGTACTGGGGAGTACACCGATAAACTCATCTTT.

This clone was seen more than once but under ten times. The chain joins TRDV1 to TRDJ1, with 11 bases fitting TRDD3. This CDR3 comprises 19 residues. Germline loops: CDR1 TSWWSYY, CDR2 QGS. Germline trimming cut 3 bases from V and 4 bases from J; bases unmatched to any gene: 16. CDR3 sequence reads: CALGEPAPLLGDIGDKLIF. CDR3 coding DNA: TGTGCTCTTGGGGAGCCGGCTCCTCTACTGGGGGATATAGGCGATAAACTCATCTTT.

This clone occurred a few times. This chain connects TRDV1 to TRDJ1; possibly TRDD2 for D (5 bases). The germline V and J ends were trimmed by 3 bases and 0 bases, with 14 bases remaining between them. The CDR3 contains 16 residues. Looked up from germline, CDR1 is TSWWSYY and CDR2 is QGS. The DNA for the CDR3 is TGTGCTCTTGGGGACCCTTCAGGGACTAACACCGATAAACTCATCTTT. Protein sequence: CALGDPSGTNTDKLIF.

This clone turned up a few times. The J gene is TRDJ1, the V gene TRDV1; 12 positions match TRDD3. Germline trimming cut 1 base from V and 2 bases from J; bases unmatched to any gene: 11. The CDR3 totals 19 residues. The V gene's germline CDR1 is TSWWSYY and CDR2 QGS. This CDR3 reads CALGERTPGGYALTDKLIF. The CDR3, as DNA: TGTGCTCTTGGGGAACGGACGCCTGGGGGATACGCGTTAACCGATAAACTCATCTTT.

This chain uses TRDV1 with TRDJ1; no reliable D call. Germline CDR1 TSWWSYY, CDR2 QGS. This CDR3 region has 13 residues. With 1 base removed from V and 4 bases from J, the gap between germline ends came to 7 bases. CDR3 residues: CALGEPRGDKLIF. The CDR3 nucleotides read TGTGCTCTTGGGGAACCTCGTGGCGATAAACTCATCTTT.

The table lists this clone with a few counts. The chain couples TRDV1 to TRDJ1; TRDD3 aligns across 10 bases. Germline V gene lookup returns CDR1 TSWWSYY and CDR2 QGS. Losses at the gene ends were 5 bases for V and 2 bases for J; bases not matched to a gene: 29. This CDR3 has 23 amino acids. The CDR3 reads CALGSASFLPTSLLGDLTDKLIF. CDR3 DNA: TGTGCTCTTGGGTCGGCCTCCTTCCTCCCCACCTCCTTACTGGGGGATCTAACCGATAAACTCATCTTT.

The chain uses TRDV1 and TRDJ1; 9 bases align to TRDD3. V gave up 0 bases and J gave up 0 bases; unmatched junction bases: 17. This CDR3 spans 21 amino acids. Germline V gives CDR1 TSWWSYY, CDR2 QGS. CDR3 amino acids: CALGELATSGGYWEYTDKLIF. For the CDR3, the DNA is TGTGCTCTTGGGGAACTAGCTACCTCAGGGGGATACTGGGAGTACACCGATAAACTCATCTTT.

This chain connects TRDV1 to TRDJ1, with 7 bases that match TRDD3. The germline gives CDR1 TSWWSYY, CDR2 QGS. With V trimmed by 7 bases and J by 0 bases, 17 bases remained unmatched. The CDR3 consists of 18 residues. The chain's CDR3 is CALATFLPSGGYTDKLIF. DNA for the CDR3: TGTGCTCTTGCCACGTTTCTACCATCTGGGGGGTACACCGATAAACTCATCTTT.

The chain uses TRDV1 and TRDJ1, with 11 bases lining up with TRDD3. This CDR3 comprises 22 residues. V was pared by 0 bases and J by 4 bases, with 22 bases of the junction left unmatched. CDR1 and CDR2 (germline): TSWWSYY, QGS. The CDR3 nucleotides are TGTGCTCTTGGGGAACTACTAAACCCCCTTTACTGGGGGATATCACGGGTCGATAAACTCATCTTT. Its translation is CALGELLNPLYWGISRVDKLIF.

The rearrangement links TRDV1 to TRDJ1; 13 bases are shared with TRDD3. The germline gives CDR1 TSWWSYY, CDR2 QGS. This CDR3 spans 20 amino acids. After removal of 0 bases from V and 3 bases from J, the junction contained 13 bases not matched to a gene. In DNA form, the CDR3 reads TGTGCTCTTGGGGAACTCATCCTTCGTACTGGGGGATACGTCTCCGATAAACTCATCTTT. It is translated as CALGELILRTGGYVSDKLIF.